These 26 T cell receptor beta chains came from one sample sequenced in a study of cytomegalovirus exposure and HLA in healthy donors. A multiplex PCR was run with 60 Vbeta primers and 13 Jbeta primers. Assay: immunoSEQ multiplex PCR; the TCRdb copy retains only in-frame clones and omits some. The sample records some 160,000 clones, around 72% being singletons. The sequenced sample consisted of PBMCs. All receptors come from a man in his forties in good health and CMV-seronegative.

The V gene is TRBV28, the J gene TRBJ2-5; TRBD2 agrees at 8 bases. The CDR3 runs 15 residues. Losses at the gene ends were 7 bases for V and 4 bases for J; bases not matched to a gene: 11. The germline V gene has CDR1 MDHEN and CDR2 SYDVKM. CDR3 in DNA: TGTGCCAGCACCACCCTAGCGGGCCGACGAGAGACCCAGTACTTC. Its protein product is CASTTLAGRRETQYF.

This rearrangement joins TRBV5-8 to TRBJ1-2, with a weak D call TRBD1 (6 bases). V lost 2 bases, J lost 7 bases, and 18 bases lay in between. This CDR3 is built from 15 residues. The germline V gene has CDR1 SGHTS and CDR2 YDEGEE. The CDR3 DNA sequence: TGTGCCAGCAGCTTATACTCCTCGACAGGCCGTGGCTACACCTTC. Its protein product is CASSLYSSTGRGYTF.

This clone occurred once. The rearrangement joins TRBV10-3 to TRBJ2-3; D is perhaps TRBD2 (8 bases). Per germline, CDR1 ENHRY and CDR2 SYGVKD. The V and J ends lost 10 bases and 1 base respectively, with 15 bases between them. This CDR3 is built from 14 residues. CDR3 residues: CATRGGTGTDTQYF. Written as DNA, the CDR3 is TGTGCCACCCGGGGGGGGACAGGCACAGATACGCAGTATTTT.

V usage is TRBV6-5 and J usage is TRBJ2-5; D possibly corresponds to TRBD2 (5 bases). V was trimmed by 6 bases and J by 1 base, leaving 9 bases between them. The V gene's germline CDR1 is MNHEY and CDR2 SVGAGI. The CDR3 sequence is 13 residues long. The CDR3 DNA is TGTGCCAGCAGATCGACTACCCAAGAGACCCAGTACTTC. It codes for CASRSTTQETQYF.

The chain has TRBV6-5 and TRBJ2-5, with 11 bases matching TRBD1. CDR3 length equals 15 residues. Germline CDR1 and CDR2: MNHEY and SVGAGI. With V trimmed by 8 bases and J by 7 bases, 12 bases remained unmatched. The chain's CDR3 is CASGRGQGGLRTQYF. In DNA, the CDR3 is TGTGCCAGCGGCCGGGGACAGGGGGGGCTACGGACCCAGTACTTC.

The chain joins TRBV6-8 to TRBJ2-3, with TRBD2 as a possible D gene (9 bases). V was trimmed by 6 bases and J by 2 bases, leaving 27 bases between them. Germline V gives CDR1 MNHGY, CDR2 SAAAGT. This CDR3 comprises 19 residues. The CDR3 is CASSRGQEVAGEVTDTQYF. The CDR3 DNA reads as TGTGCCAGCAGCAGGGGGCAGGAAGTAGCGGGAGAAGTCACAGATACGCAGTATTTT.

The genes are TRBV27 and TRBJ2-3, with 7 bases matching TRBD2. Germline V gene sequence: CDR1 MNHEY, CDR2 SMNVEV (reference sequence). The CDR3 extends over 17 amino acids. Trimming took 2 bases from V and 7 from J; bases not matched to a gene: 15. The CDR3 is CASSLRSGAPMRNTQYF. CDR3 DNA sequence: TGTGCCAGCAGTTTACGAAGCGGGGCGCCAATGAGGAATACGCAGTATTTT.

The CDR3 DNA sequence: TGTGCCTGGGTCAGGGGAAGAAACACCATATATTTT. Residues: CAWVRGRNTIYF. This sequence joins TRBV30 and TRBJ1-3; weak D call: TRBD1 (6 bases). Per the germline V gene, CDR1 is GTSNPN and CDR2 is SVGIG (reference sequence). Trimming took 5 bases from V and 5 from J, leaving 10 bases between them. This CDR3 is built from 12 residues. Full variable domain (missing parts from reference TRBV30 and TRBJ1-3): SQTIHQWPATLVQPVGSPLSLECTVEGTSNPNLYWYRQAAGRGLQLLFYSVGIGQISSEVPQNLSASRPQDRQFILSSKKLLLSDSGFYLCAWVRGRNTIYFGEGSWLTVV.

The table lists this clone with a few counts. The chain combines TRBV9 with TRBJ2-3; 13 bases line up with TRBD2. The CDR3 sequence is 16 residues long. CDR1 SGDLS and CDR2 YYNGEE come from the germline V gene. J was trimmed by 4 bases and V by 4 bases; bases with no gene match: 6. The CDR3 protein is CASSYSLAGGSDTQYF. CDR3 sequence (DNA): TGTGCCAGCAGCTACTCACTAGCGGGGGGGTCAGATACGCAGTATTTT.

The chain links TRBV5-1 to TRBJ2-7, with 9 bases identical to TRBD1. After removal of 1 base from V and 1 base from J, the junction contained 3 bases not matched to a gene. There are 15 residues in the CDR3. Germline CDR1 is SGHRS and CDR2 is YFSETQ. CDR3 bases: TGCGCCAGCAGCTTGTTTGGGACAGGGTCCTACGAGCAGTACTTC. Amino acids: CASSLFGTGSYEQYF.

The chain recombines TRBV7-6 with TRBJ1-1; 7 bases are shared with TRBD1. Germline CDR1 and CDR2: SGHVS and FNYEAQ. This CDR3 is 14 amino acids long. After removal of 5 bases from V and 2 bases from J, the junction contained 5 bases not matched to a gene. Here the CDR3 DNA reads TGTGCCAGCAGCCCCGGGACAGCTAACACTGAAGCTTTCTTT. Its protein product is CASSPGTANTEAFF.

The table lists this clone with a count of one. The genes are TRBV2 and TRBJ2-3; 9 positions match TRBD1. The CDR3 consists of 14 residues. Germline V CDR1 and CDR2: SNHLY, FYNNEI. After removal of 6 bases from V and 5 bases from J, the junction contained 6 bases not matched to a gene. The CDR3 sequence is CASSLQGARDTQYF. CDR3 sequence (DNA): TGTGCCAGCAGCTTACAGGGGGCCAGAGATACGCAGTATTTT.

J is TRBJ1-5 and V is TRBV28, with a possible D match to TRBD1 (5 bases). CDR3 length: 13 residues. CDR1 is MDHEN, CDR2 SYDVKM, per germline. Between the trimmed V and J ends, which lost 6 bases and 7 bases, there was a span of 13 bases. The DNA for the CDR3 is TGTGCCAGCAGGGGGCGTAATTTGCAGCCCCAGCATTTT. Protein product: CASRGRNLQPQHF.

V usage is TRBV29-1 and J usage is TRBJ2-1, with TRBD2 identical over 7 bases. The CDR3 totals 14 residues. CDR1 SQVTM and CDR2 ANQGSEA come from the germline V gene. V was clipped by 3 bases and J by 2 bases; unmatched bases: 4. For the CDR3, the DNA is TGCAGCGTTGACTTAAGCGGGACCTACAATGAGCAGTTCTTC. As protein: CSVDLSGTYNEQFF.

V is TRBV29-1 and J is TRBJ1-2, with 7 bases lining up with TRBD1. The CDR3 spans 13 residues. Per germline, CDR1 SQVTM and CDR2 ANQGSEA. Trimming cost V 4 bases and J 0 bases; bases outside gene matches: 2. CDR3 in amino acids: CSVGDRANYGYTF. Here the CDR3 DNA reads TGCAGCGTTGGGGACAGAGCTAACTATGGCTACACCTTC.

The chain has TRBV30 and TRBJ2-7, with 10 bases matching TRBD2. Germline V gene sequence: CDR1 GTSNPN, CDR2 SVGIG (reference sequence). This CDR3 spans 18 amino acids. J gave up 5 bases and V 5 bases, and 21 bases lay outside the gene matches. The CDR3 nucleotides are TGTGCCTGGGGTCTAGGACTAGCGGCGACAAGAAGGGATCACGAGCAGTACTTC. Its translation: CAWGLGLAATRRDHEQYF.

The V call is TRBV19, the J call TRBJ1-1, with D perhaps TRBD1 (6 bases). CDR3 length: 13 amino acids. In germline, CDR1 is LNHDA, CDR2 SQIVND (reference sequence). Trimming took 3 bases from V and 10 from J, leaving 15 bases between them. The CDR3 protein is CASSIAGGGGAFF. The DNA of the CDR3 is TGTGCCAGTAGTATTGCGGGGGGCGGTGGAGCTTTCTTT.

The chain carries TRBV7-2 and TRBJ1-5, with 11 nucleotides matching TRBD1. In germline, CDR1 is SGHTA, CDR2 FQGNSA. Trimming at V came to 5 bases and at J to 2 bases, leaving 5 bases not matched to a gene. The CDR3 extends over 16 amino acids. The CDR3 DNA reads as TGTGCCAGCAGCCGGACAGGGGGCGCGGGCAATCAGCCCCAGCATTTT. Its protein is CASSRTGGAGNQPQHF.

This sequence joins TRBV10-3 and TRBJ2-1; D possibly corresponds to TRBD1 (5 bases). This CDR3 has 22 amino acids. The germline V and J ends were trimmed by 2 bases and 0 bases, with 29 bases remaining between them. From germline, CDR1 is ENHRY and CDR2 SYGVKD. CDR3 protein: CAISESYWGTFFRSSSYNEQFF. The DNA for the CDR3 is TGTGCCATCAGTGAGAGCTATTGGGGCACCTTCTTTAGGTCCAGCTCCTACAATGAGCAGTTCTTC.

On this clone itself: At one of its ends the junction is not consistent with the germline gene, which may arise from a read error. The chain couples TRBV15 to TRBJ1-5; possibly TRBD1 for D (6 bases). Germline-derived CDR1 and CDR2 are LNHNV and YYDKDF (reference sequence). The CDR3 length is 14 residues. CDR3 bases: TGTGCCACCAGCAGAGATTCAGGGGCCCAGCCCCAGAATTTT. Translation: CATSRDSGAQPQNF.

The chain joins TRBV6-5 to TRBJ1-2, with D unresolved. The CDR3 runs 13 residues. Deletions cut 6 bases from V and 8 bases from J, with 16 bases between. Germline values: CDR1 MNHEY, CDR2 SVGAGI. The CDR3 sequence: CASRSPGGWGYTF. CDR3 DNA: TGTGCCAGCAGATCTCCGGGTGGTTGGGGCTACACCTTC.

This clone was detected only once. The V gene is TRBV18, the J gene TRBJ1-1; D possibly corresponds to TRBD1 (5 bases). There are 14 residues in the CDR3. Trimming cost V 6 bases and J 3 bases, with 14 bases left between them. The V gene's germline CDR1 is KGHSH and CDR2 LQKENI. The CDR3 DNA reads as TGTGCCAGCTCCTGGGGAGGGGAGGACACTGAAGCTTTCTTT. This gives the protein CASSWGGEDTEAFF.

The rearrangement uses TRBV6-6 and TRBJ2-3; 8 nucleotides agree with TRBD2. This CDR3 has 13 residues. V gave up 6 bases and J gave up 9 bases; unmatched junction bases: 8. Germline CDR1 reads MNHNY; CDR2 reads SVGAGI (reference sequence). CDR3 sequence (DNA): TGTGCCAGCAGGCGGACTAGCCCGGGCACGCAGTATTTT. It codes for CASRRTSPGTQYF.

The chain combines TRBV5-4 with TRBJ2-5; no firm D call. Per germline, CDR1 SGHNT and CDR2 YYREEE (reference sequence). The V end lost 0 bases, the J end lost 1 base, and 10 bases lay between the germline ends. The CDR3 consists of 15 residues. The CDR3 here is CASSLDRASQETQYF. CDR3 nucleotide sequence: TGTGCCAGCAGCTTGGATCGCGCTTCCCAAGAGACCCAGTACTTC.

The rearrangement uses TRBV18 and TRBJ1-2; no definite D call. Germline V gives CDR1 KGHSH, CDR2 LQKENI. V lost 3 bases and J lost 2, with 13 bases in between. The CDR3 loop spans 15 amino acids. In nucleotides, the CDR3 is TGTGCCAGCTCACCGGAGAGGGTATCCAACTATGGCTACACCTTC. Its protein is CASSPERVSNYGYTF.

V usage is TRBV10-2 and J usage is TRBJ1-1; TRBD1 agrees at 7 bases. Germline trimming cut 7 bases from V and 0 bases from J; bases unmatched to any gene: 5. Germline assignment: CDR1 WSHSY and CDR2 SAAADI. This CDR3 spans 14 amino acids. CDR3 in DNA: TGCGCCAGCATCGACAGGGTCATGAACACTGAAGCTTTCTTT. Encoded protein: CASIDRVMNTEAFF.